This T cell receptor beta chain was sequenced for a study of blood T cells in healthy people across ages. With regard to this clonotype: No antigen is known for it.

Using a J-beta primer mix together with a sample-barcoded 5' primer, a second PCR was run for roughly 6 to 11 cycles. TCRdb called the 5' RACE reads again in MiXCR, with one record for every CDR3 protein. This table holds over a million distinct CDR3 sequences, 35% to 45% found once. Donors were healthy Caucasian individuals from Russia aged about 6 to 95. Unmatched junction bases numbered 16, after V lost 0 bases and J lost 2 bases. CDR1 SGDLS and CDR2 YYNGEE come from the germline V gene. The CDR3 is 19 amino acids. The study's findings and limits: Per million T cells, the diversity of TCR beta decreased roughly linearly as age advanced. Expanded clonotype shifts may have been confounded, as the donors had an unknown CMV status. Versus aged donors, long-lived donors had higher diversity and more naive CD4+ cells.

Sequenced sample: blood. The rearrangement uses TRBV9 and TRBJ1-1; 7 bases fit TRBD1. This clonotype originated in a woman under 30 in good health. The CDR3 nucleotides are TGTGCCAGCAGCGTAGCGCCCCCAGGGGCAGGGGGTTTAAACACTGAAGCTTTCTTT. Its protein product is CASSVAPPGAGGLNTEAFF.